The rows below give T cell receptor beta chains drawn from one sample of a study of blood T cells in healthy people across ages. TCRdb re-analysed the 5' RACE reads in MiXCR, keeping a single row per CDR3 protein. The top ten hold roughly 2.1% of the sample, which has over 1.5 million distinct CDR3 sequences, around 48% seen once. Sequenced sample: blood. The receptor set was obtained from a woman in her thirties or forties in good health. CDR3s include the opening cysteine and the closing phenylalanine or tryptophan. Each record gives: V gene, clone size, D gene, J gene, CDR3 DNA, CDR3 protein. The D gene is left open where the match is weak. Rows give clone size only sometimes, using once, few, many, or a class for an expanded clone.

TRBV24-1	NA	NA	TRBJ2-5	TGTGCCACCGGTGACCCGGCGGGCAAAGAGACCCAGTACTTC	CATGDPAGKETQYF
TRBV10-3	few	TRBD1	TRBJ1-6	TGTGCCATCAGTGAGAGGACAGGGGGGGGACCCCTCCACTTT	CAISERTGGGPLHF
TRBV28	NA	TRBD2	TRBJ2-5	TGTGCCACCTCTCGCGGGGGACGGCAAGAGCAGTACTTC	CATSRGGRQEQYF
TRBV6-6	once	TRBD1	TRBJ1-2	TGTGCCAGTACGCAGAAAGCGACAGGGGCTAACTATGGCTACACCTTC	CASTQKATGANYGYTF
TRBV7-2	NA	NA	TRBJ2-7	TGTGCCAGCAGTTCGGACACCTCCACAGGGCGATACGAGCAGTACTTC	CASSSDTSTGRYEQYF
TRBV4-1	few	NA	TRBJ2-5	TGCGCCAGCAGCCAAGATCCGGGTCGCGGGACCCAGTACTTC	CASSQDPGRGTQYF
TRBV7-2	NA	TRBD2	TRBJ2-3	TGCGCCAGCAGCTTAGTGTCGGTTAGCGGGGGTTTAGATACGCAGTATTTT	CASSLVSVSGGLDTQYF
TRBV6-5	few	NA	TRBJ2-1	TGTGCCAGCAGTTACAGGGATCCTGATTACAATGAGCAGTTCTTC	CASSYRDPDYNEQFF
TRBV20-1	few	NA	TRBJ2-7	TGCAGTGCTAGGACTCTTGGGTCCTACGAGCAGTACTTC	CSARTLGSYEQYF
TRBV6-5	few	TRBD1	TRBJ1-2	TGTGCCAGCAGTTACTCACGGACAGGGGATCTTCGTCAATATGGCTACACCTTC	CASSYSRTGDLRQYGYTF
TRBV13	NA	NA	TRBJ2-5	TGTGCCAGCAGCTTAGTCGGACAGCAACAAGAGACCCAGTACTTC	CASSLVGQQQETQYF
TRBV7-9	few	TRBD1	TRBJ1-6	TGTGCCAGCAGACCCGGGACAGGAATTTCACCCCTCCACTTT	CASRPGTGISPLHF
TRBV7-2	few	TRBD1	TRBJ2-5	TGTGCCAGCAGCTTAGCCGGACAGGTTGAGACCCAGTACTTC	CASSLAGQVETQYF
TRBV7-9	few	TRBD1	TRBJ2-7	TGTGCCAGCAGCCGGCCGACAGGGCAATACGAGCAGTACTTC	CASSRPTGQYEQYF
TRBV10-2	many	TRBD1	TRBJ2-1	TGCGCCAGCAGCGGACAGGACTACAATGAGCAGTTCTTC	CASSGQDYNEQFF
TRBV20-1	few	NA	TRBJ1-2	TGCAGTGCTAGAAACGGCTACACCTTC	CSARNGYTF
TRBV6-5	NA	TRBD1	TRBJ2-7	TGTGCCAGCGCCCGACAGGGGGTAGAGCAGTACTTC	CASARQGVEQYF
TRBV27	NA	NA	TRBJ2-5	TGTGCCAGCCCCCACGAAGGAGAGACCCAGTACTTC	CASPHEGETQYF
TRBV7-3	NA	NA	TRBJ1-4	TGTGCCAGCAGCTTGGGACCGGGTCCAAATGAAAAACTGTTTTTT	CASSLGPGPNEKLFF
TRBV10-3	NA	NA	TRBJ2-7	TGTGCCATCAGTGCAGAGGGAAGTGACGAGCAGTACTTC	CAISAEGSDEQYF
TRBV4-3	few	NA	TRBJ2-6	TGCGCCAGCAGCCAACCTAAGAGAACAAGGTTTAGCTCTGGGGCCAACGTCCTGACTTTC	CASSQPKRTRFSSGANVLTF
TRBV5-1	many	NA	TRBJ2-7	TGTGCCAGCAGCTTAGAGGGCAGCTCCTACGAGCAGTACTTC	CASSLEGSSYEQYF
TRBV6-2/TRBV6-3	NA	TRBD1	TRBJ1-2	TGTGCCAGCAGTTACCCGGGACAGGGAGTCCATGGCTACACCTTC	CASSYPGQGVHGYTF
TRBV27	few	TRBD1	TRBJ1-2	TGTGCCAGCAGGCCGGACAGGGTTAGGGATGGCTACACCTTC	CASRPDRVRDGYTF
TRBV7-8	NA	TRBD1	TRBJ2-4	TGTGCCAGCAGCTTAGCGTCAGGGGGCTTGACCAAAAACATTCAGTACTTC	CASSLASGGLTKNIQYF
TRBV5-1	NA	NA	TRBJ1-3	TGCGCCAGCAGCTTGGGACAGCGCAACACCATATATTTT	CASSLGQRNTIYF
TRBV20-1	NA	NA	TRBJ2-7	TGCAGTGCTAGAGATAGGATAGCACATCTCTACGAGCAGTACTTC	CSARDRIAHLYEQYF
TRBV18	few	NA	TRBJ2-1	TGTGCCAGCTCACCACAGGGATTTCATGAGCAGTTCTTC	CASSPQGFHEQFF
TRBV7-9	few	NA	TRBJ2-1	TGTGCCAGCAGCTCCCTGTTGGAAAATGAGCAGTTCTTC	CASSSLLENEQFF
TRBV6-5	NA	TRBD2	TRBJ2-3	TGTGCCAGCAGTTACCATAGCGGGGGTGGGGATACGCAGTATTTT	CASSYHSGGGDTQYF
TRBV7-2	NA	NA	TRBJ1-1	TGTGCCAGCAGCTTAGAAGCGGGGAAGTACACTGAAGCTTTCTTT	CASSLEAGKYTEAFF